These 21 T cell receptor beta chains were sequenced from one sample in a study of STAT5B mutations in CD4+ large granular lymphocyte leukemia. Sequenced by immunoSEQ multiplex PCR; TCRdb stores in-frame clones only, minus some. The sample holds more than 35,000 clones, about 82% seen once. The source material was CD4+ T cells from blood buffy coats. Source of these receptors: a human donor in good health.

The chain joins TRBV5-1 to TRBJ2-1; TRBD2 matches at 15 bases. The CDR3 length is 16 residues. Germline loops: CDR1 SGHRS, CDR2 YFSETQ. J gave up 6 bases and V 4 bases, and 5 bases lay outside the gene matches. CDR3: CASSTGLAGGINEQFF. The CDR3 DNA reads TGCGCCAGCAGCACGGGACTAGCGGGGGGAATCAATGAGCAGTTCTTC.

J is TRBJ1-2 and V is TRBV5-1; 8 bases are a match to TRBD1. There are 14 residues in the CDR3. The V gene's germline CDR1 is SGHRS and CDR2 YFSETQ. The V segment lost 3 bases and the J segment 4 bases; nucleotides outside the gene matches: 5. DNA for the CDR3: TGCGCCAGCAGCTCTCCGGACAGGGCCTATGGCTACACCTTC. It translates to CASSSPDRAYGYTF.

CDR3: CASSLVAGTGSTGELFF. DNA of the CDR3: TGTGCCAGCAGCTTAGTAGCGGGGACAGGTAGCACCGGGGAGCTGTTTTTT. V is TRBV7-2 and J is TRBJ2-2; possibly TRBD1 or TRBD2 for D (8 bases each). The germline gives CDR1 SGHTA, CDR2 FQGNSA. With 1 base removed from V and 4 bases from J, the gap between germline ends came to 16 bases. The length of the CDR3 is 17 residues.

This sequence joins TRBV10-1 and TRBJ2-7; D perhaps matches TRBD2 (6 bases). Germline-derived CDR1 and CDR2 are WNHNN and SYGVQD (reference sequence). The CDR3 contains 13 residues. The ends were cut back, 7 bases at V and 2 bases at J, with 12 bases in the middle. For the CDR3, the DNA is TGCGCCAGCAAAGGGACTGGGGCCTACGAGCAGTACTTC. The encoded protein is CASKGTGAYEQYF.

This chain links TRBV7-3 with TRBJ2-3; 9 nucleotides match TRBD2. With V trimmed by 8 bases and J by 6 bases, 9 bases remained unmatched. The CDR3 is 14 residues long. Germline lookup yields CDR1 SGHTA and CDR2 FQGTGA. Written as DNA, the CDR3 is TGTGCCAGCCAGAAGGGCGGGAGGGTGGATACGCAGTATTTT. Translation: CASQKGGRVDTQYF.

This clone showed up just a few times. This rearrangement joins TRBV19 to TRBJ2-1, with 11 bases matching TRBD1. Trimming cost V 3 bases and J 9 bases; bases outside gene matches: 4. CDR1 is LNHDA and CDR2 is SQIVND in the germline V gene (reference sequence). The CDR3 sequence is 14 residues long. CDR3 amino acids: CASSIGTGGGEQFF. The CDR3, as DNA: TGTGCCAGTAGTATCGGGACAGGGGGTGGTGAGCAGTTCTTC.

The rearrangement joins TRBV7-8 to TRBJ2-3; 16 nucleotides agree with TRBD2. CDR3 length: 18 residues. V lost 5 bases and J lost 7; bases outside the gene matches: 12. Looked up from germline, CDR1 is SGHVS and CDR2 is FQNEAQ. This CDR3 is CASSQGLAGGQRANTQYF. The DNA for the CDR3 is TGTGCCAGCAGCCAGGGACTAGCGGGAGGGCAGCGAGCAAATACGCAGTATTTT.

The V and J genes are TRBV5-1 and TRBJ2-1; D is unresolved. CDR3 length equals 12 residues. The V end lost 4 bases, the J end lost 7 bases, and 9 bases lay between the germline ends. Germline CDR1 and CDR2: SGHRS and YFSETQ. CDR3 nucleotides: TGCGCCAGCAGCCGGGTGGGGAATGAGCAGTTCTTC. Translating gives CASSRVGNEQFF.

The V and J genes are TRBV4-3 and TRBJ2-2, with D possibly being TRBD2 (5 bases). Germline CDR1 LGHNA, CDR2 YSLEER. V lost 0 bases to trimming and J lost 3 bases, with 14 bases between them. The CDR3 contains 17 residues. CDR3 coding DNA: TGCGCCAGCAGCCAAGATCTACCCGGGATGTACACCGGGGAGCTGTTTTTT. As protein: CASSQDLPGMYTGELFF.

The J gene is TRBJ1-2, the V gene TRBV29-1; weak D call: TRBD1 (5 bases). CDR1 is SQVTM and CDR2 is ANQGSEA in the germline V gene. V lost 1 base and J 7 bases, leaving 13 bases between the germline ends. The CDR3 runs to 13 residues. CDR3 DNA sequence: TGCAGCGTTGAAGCAAGAGGGGTATCTGGCTACACCTTC. This codes for CSVEARGVSGYTF. The complete variable domain, with remaining parts taken from reference TRBV29-1 and TRBJ1-2, reads SAVISQKPSRDICQRGTSLTIQCQVDSQVTMMFWYRQQPGQSLTLIATANQGSEATYESGFVIDKFPISRPNLTFSTLTVSNMSPEDSSIYLCSVEARGVSGYTFGSGTRLTVV.

This CDR3 reads CASSLTRDNSPLHF. The CDR3 DNA sequence: TGTGCCAGCAGCTTAACACGAGATAATTCACCCCTCCACTTT. The rearrangement uses TRBV7-2 and TRBJ1-6; D ambiguous. The CDR3 is 14 residues long. Germline assignment: CDR1 SGHTA and CDR2 FQGNSA. V lost 2 bases, J lost 5 bases, and 7 bases lay in between.

Concerning this clone: Other DNA variants within this sample encode the same CDR3. V usage is TRBV6-5 and J usage is TRBJ2-7; 10 nucleotides align to TRBD1. The CDR3 is 14 residues long. Per the germline V gene, CDR1 is MNHEY and CDR2 is SVGAGI. Trimming at V came to 2 bases and at J to 4 bases, leaving 2 bases not matched to a gene. CDR3 DNA: TGTGCCAGCAGTTACCGGGACAGGGGTTACGAGCAGTACTTC. Protein product: CASSYRDRGYEQYF.

The genes are TRBV5-4 and TRBJ2-5; 7 bases align to TRBD1. The J segment lost 3 bases and the V segment lost 2 bases, leaving 4 bases of the junction unmatched. Germline V lookup: CDR1 SGHNT, CDR2 YYREEE (reference sequence). The CDR3 loop spans 14 amino acids. The CDR3 loop reads CASSFSTGEETQYF. Written as DNA, the CDR3 is TGTGCCAGCAGCTTTTCTACAGGGGAAGAGACCCAGTACTTC.

This clone was picked up a small number of times. Here the CDR3 DNA reads TGTGCCAGCAGGGACACCTTGAACACTGAAGCTTTCTTT. Translation gives CASRDTLNTEAFF. V gene TRBV6-4 combines with J gene TRBJ1-1, with D possibly matching TRBD1 (5 bases). Germline V gene sequence: CDR1 MRHNA, CDR2 SNTAGT. This CDR3 has 13 amino acids. V was clipped by 6 bases and J by 0 bases, with 8 bases between them.

The chain recombines TRBV6-5 with TRBJ2-7, with D perhaps matching TRBD1 (6 bases). The CDR3 sequence is 13 residues long. With 5 bases removed from V and 3 bases from J, the gap between germline ends came to 11 bases. In germline, CDR1 is MNHEY, CDR2 SVGAGI. In DNA form, the CDR3 reads TGTGCCAGCAGTCGACAGGCCCGCTACGAGCAGTACTTC. This gives the protein CASSRQARYEQYF.

The V gene is TRBV6-1, the J gene TRBJ2-7; TRBD1 is a possible D gene (5 bases). The CDR3 loop spans 11 amino acids. Per germline, CDR1 MNHNS and CDR2 SASEGT. V lost 6 bases to trimming and J lost 2 bases, with 5 bases between them. The CDR3 DNA reads TGTGCCAGCAGGACAGCCTACGAGCAGTACTTC. Encoded protein: CASRTAYEQYF.

The chain couples TRBV9 to TRBJ2-6; no clear D gene. Germline CDR1 reads SGDLS; CDR2 reads YYNGEE. This CDR3 is 13 amino acids long. Trimming removed 2 bases from V and 4 bases from J, with 4 bases in between. CDR3 residues: CASSVPGANVLTF. The CDR3 bases are TGTGCCAGCAGCGTGCCAGGGGCCAACGTCCTGACTTTC.

The chain joins TRBV27 to TRBJ2-6; D tentatively fits TRBD1 or TRBD2 (5 bases each). V shed 6 bases and J shed 0 bases, with 15 bases lying between them. This CDR3 has 17 amino acids. The germline CDR1 and CDR2 sequences are MNHEY and SMNVEV (reference sequence). The DNA for the CDR3 is TGTGCCAGCAGGAGGGAAGGGGCCCTCTCTGGGGCCAACGTCCTGACTTTC. Encoded protein: CASRREGALSGANVLTF. Supplemented by reference TRBV27 and TRBJ2-6, the full variable domain reads EAQVTQNPRYLITVTGKKLTVTCSQNMNHEYMSWYRQDPGLGLRQIYYSMNVEVTDKGDVPEGYKVSRKEKRNFPLILESPSPNQTSLYFCASRREGALSGANVLTFGAGSRLTVL.

V gene TRBV7-9 combines with J gene TRBJ2-3; D not certain. V was clipped by 7 bases and J by 4 bases, with 18 bases between them. Germline lookup yields CDR1 SEHNR and CDR2 FQNEAQ (reference sequence). CDR3 size: 15 residues. For the CDR3, the DNA is TGTGCCAGCACAATAGGTTCTCCTACAGCAGATACGCAGTATTTT. Translated: CASTIGSPTADTQYF.

CDR3 nucleotide sequence: TGTGCCAGCACCGGGGACACCGCCAAACGGGGCTACACCTTC. Translated: CASTGDTAKRGYTF. The chain is built from TRBV2 and TRBJ1-2, with D tentatively TRBD1 (6 bases). Germline V gives CDR1 SNHLY, CDR2 FYNNEI. The CDR3 sequence is 14 residues long. Trimming stripped 7 bases from V and 8 bases from J, with 20 bases between.

This chain joins TRBV27 and TRBJ2-7; a weak D match, TRBD2 (6 bases). This CDR3 region has 14 residues. Trimming took off 5 bases at V and 3 bases at J, with 14 bases between the two ends. Germline V gene sequence: CDR1 MNHEY, CDR2 SMNVEV (reference sequence). CDR3 DNA: TGTGCCAGCAGTGAAACCGGGGGAAACTACGAGCAGTACTTC. Translation: CASSETGGNYEQYF.